The rows below give T cell receptor beta chains drawn from one sample of a study of T-cell memory formation after mild COVID-19. TCRdb reanalysed the 5' RACE reads using MiXCR and keeps one entry per CDR3 protein. The sample lists roughly 110,000 distinct CDR3 sequences; over 13% were seen once. The material sequenced was PBMCs or a T cell subset sorted from them (not recorded which). These TCRs come from a man younger than 35 who had mild COVID-19 (a few samples of this study predate the infection). Cell type and time point are not known. CDR3s include the opening cysteine and the closing phenylalanine or tryptophan. Each record gives: CDR3 length, V gene, D gene, clone size, J gene, CDR3 DNA, CDR3 protein. D genes are given only for firm matches. Expanded clones are given a class, and other clones once, few, many or no size at all.

>16|TRBV12-3/TRBV12-4|-|-|TRBJ2-7
TGTGCCAGCAGTCCCCCGACAGGCCTTAGCTCCTACGAGCAGTACTTC
CASSPPTGLSSYEQYF
>18|TRBV7-7|-|-|TRBJ2-3
TGTGCCAGCAGCTTAGAGTCGTCCCGGGGGCCTAAGACAGATACGCAGTATTTT
CASSLESSRGPKTDTQYF
>14|TRBV6-5|-|-|TRBJ1-2
TGTGCCAGCAGTTACTCGGACGTGGCGGATGGCTACACCTTC
CASSYSDVADGYTF
>14|TRBV28|-|-|TRBJ1-2
TGTGCCAGCAGTAATCCAGGTCGGGGTTTCGGCTACACCTTC
CASSNPGRGFGYTF
>15|TRBV5-1|-|many|TRBJ2-3
TGCGCCAGCAGCGGGGGACGGATCACCACAGATACGCAGTATTTT
CASSGGRITTDTQYF
>13|TRBV12-3/TRBV12-4|TRBD1|few|TRBJ2-3
TGTGCCAGCAGCCCGACAGGGCCAGATACGCAGTATTTT
CASSPTGPDTQYF
>15|TRBV7-6|-|few|TRBJ1-1
TGTGCCAGCAGCGTTATGAGAGTCAGGGGAGCTGAAGCTTTCTTT
CASSVMRVRGAEAFF
>13|TRBV10-3|-|-|TRBJ2-6
TGTGCCATCAGTGAGTCTGGGGCCAACGTCCTGACTTTC
CAISESGANVLTF
>17|TRBV4-1|-|-|TRBJ1-3
TGCGCCAGCAGCCAAGGATCATATTCCCCCTCTGGAAACACCATATATTTT
CASSQGSYSPSGNTIYF
>13|TRBV6-5|-|many|TRBJ1-3
TGTGCCAGCAGGGCAGGGCCCCAAGACACCATATATTTT
CASRAGPQDTIYF
>17|TRBV27|-|-|TRBJ1-6
TGTGCCAGCAGTGAATACCCCAGGACAGCAATTAATTCACCCCTCCACTTT
CASSEYPRTAINSPLHF
>15|TRBV6-1|TRBD2|-|TRBJ2-3
TGTGCCAGCAGTGTAGCGGGCGCGCGCACAGATACGCAGTATTTT
CASSVAGARTDTQYF
>13|TRBV6-6|TRBD1|few|TRBJ1-4
TGTGCCAGCACCCTGACAGGGGTTGAAAAACTGTTTTTT
CASTLTGVEKLFF
>14|TRBV10-3|-|-|TRBJ2-5
TGTGCCATCAGTGAGACCGGGCCCCAAGAGACCCAGTACTTC
CAISETGPQETQYF
>20|TRBV28|TRBD2|-|TRBJ2-1
TGTGCCAGCAGCTCCACCGTGACTAGCGGGGGACACCCTAGCGACAATGAGCAGTTCTTC
CASSSTVTSGGHPSDNEQFF
>16|TRBV5-5|TRBD2|-|TRBJ2-1
TGTGCCAGCAGCGTCATACTAGCGGGGCCTGGCAATGAGCAGTTCTTC
CASSVILAGPGNEQFF
>14|TRBV4-1|-|-|TRBJ2-7
TGCGCCAGCAGCACCGGGACACCATCCTACGAGCAGTACTTC
CASSTGTPSYEQYF
>13|TRBV10-2|-|few|TRBJ2-5
TGCGCCAGCAGTACAGGCCCTGTCTTGCCCGGGGACTTC
CASSTGPVLPGDF
>13|TRBV12-3/TRBV12-4|-|-|TRBJ2-1
TGTGCCAGCAGTCTTACAGGGATCGATGAGCAGTTCTTC
CASSLTGIDEQFF
>15|TRBV11-2|-|-|TRBJ2-3
TGTGCCAGCAGCCCCATGTGGGGGGCCCCCGATACGCAGTATTTT
CASSPMWGAPDTQYF
>12|TRBV20-1|-|few|TRBJ1-3
TGCAGTGGTCGGAAGGATGGAAACACCATATATTTT
CSGRKDGNTIYF
>13|TRBV4-2|-|few|TRBJ2-1
TGTGCCAGCAGCCAGAATCTGGGGCATGAGCAGTTCTTC
CASSQNLGHEQFF
>13|TRBV7-2|-|-|TRBJ1-1
TGTGCCAGCAGCTTAGCGGCCCGCCCTGAAGCTTTCTTT
CASSLAARPEAFF
>14|TRBV4-1|-|few|TRBJ1-5
TGCGCCAGCAGCCAGTCCACAGGAGATCAGCCCCAGCATTTT
CASSQSTGDQPQHF
>17|TRBV9|TRBD2|-|TRBJ2-3
TGTGCCAGCAGCGCGGGGGCGCGGGGGGCCATGACAGATACGCAGTATTTT
CASSAGARGAMTDTQYF
>13|TRBV9|-|few|TRBJ1-2
TGTGCCAGCAGCGCCCGTGGAGGAGATGGCTACACCTTC
CASSARGGDGYTF
>16|TRBV4-2|-|-|TRBJ1-5
TGTGCCAGCAGCCAAGATTGGGGGTATAGCAATCAGCCCCAGCATTTT
CASSQDWGYSNQPQHF
>15|TRBV11-2|-|-|TRBJ2-1
TGTGCCAGCAGCTTAGGAGTCAGGGGGGGCAATGAGCAGTTCTTC
CASSLGVRGGNEQFF
>12|TRBV6-2/TRBV6-3|-|few|TRBJ1-1
TGTGCCAGCACCTACTGGGGCACTGAAGCTTTCTTT
CASTYWGTEAFF
>16|TRBV4-3|TRBD2|many|TRBJ2-1
TGCGCCAGCAGCCAAGATTTTCGCGGGGGGGCAAATGAGCAGTTCTTC
CASSQDFRGGANEQFF
>16|TRBV4-1|TRBD1|-|TRBJ1-5
TGCGCCAGCAGCCAGAGGGGACAGCCCAGCAATCAGCCCCAGCATTTT
CASSQRGQPSNQPQHF
>15|TRBV5-5|TRBD1|few|TRBJ1-2
TGTGCCAGCAGCTTTAGGACAGGGATTATGGATGGCTACACCTTC
CASSFRTGIMDGYTF
>16|TRBV5-5|-|-|TRBJ2-4
TGTGCCAGCAGCTTTCAGGGGGGAGTGACCAAAAACATTCAGTACTTC
CASSFQGGVTKNIQYF
>13|TRBV5-1|-|many|TRBJ2-1
TGCGCCAGCAGCTTTTGGGGATTAAATGAGCAGTTCTTC
CASSFWGLNEQFF
>17|TRBV19|-|-|TRBJ1-1
TGTGCCAGTAGTATAGATGGAGGACAACCCCGAAGCACTGAAGCTTTCTTT
CASSIDGGQPRSTEAFF
>14|TRBV4-2|-|-|TRBJ2-2
TGTGCCAGCAGCCAGAAACCTGACACCGGGGAGCTGTTTTTT
CASSQKPDTGELFF
>15|TRBV12-3/TRBV12-4|-|few|TRBJ2-1
TGTGCCAGCAGTTTGGGACATCCCTCCTACAATGAGCAGTTCTTC
CASSLGHPSYNEQFF
>15|TRBV7-9|-|-|TRBJ1-5
TGTGCCAGCAGCTTAGATTGGGGTTACGATCAGCCCCAGCATTTT
CASSLDWGYDQPQHF
>14|TRBV7-9|TRBD1|few|TRBJ1-4
TGTGCCAGCAGCTTACAGGGGGCCGGTGAAAAACTGTTTTTT
CASSLQGAGEKLFF
>11|TRBV19|-|few|TRBJ2-7
TGTGCCAGTCGAGGTGGCCACGAGCAGTACTTC
CASRGGHEQYF
>16|TRBV7-2|TRBD1|few|TRBJ2-7
TGTGCCAGCAGCTCGGGACAGGGGTTCAGATTGTACGAGCAGTACTTC
CASSSGQGFRLYEQYF
>14|TRBV30|TRBD1|many|TRBJ1-1
TGTGCCTGGAGTGGGGGACAGGGAGGAACTGAAGCTTTCTTT
CAWSGGQGGTEAFF
>16|TRBV5-1|-|few|TRBJ2-7
TGCGCCAGCAGCTTGGGACCCGGACAGATGGACTACGAGCAGTACTTC
CASSLGPGQMDYEQYF
>15|TRBV7-8|TRBD1|-|TRBJ2-5
TGTGCCAGCAGACCCAACAGGGGCGAACAAGAGACCCAGTACTTC
CASRPNRGEQETQYF
>12|TRBV7-9|-|-|TRBJ2-7
TGTGCCAGCAGCCCGAGCTCCTACGAGCAGTACTTC
CASSPSSYEQYF
>14|TRBV9|-|few|TRBJ2-2
TGTGCCAGCAGCCCCGGGTCGAACACCGGGGAGCTGTTTTTT
CASSPGSNTGELFF
>14|TRBV20-1|-|-|TRBJ2-7
TGCAGTGCAACCACCTGGACGGACTCCTACGAGCAGTACTTC
CSATTWTDSYEQYF
>17|TRBV11-2|-|few|TRBJ2-3
TGTGCCAGCAGCTTATACGTCGCGGAGAGAAGCACAGATACGCAGTATTTT
CASSLYVAERSTDTQYF